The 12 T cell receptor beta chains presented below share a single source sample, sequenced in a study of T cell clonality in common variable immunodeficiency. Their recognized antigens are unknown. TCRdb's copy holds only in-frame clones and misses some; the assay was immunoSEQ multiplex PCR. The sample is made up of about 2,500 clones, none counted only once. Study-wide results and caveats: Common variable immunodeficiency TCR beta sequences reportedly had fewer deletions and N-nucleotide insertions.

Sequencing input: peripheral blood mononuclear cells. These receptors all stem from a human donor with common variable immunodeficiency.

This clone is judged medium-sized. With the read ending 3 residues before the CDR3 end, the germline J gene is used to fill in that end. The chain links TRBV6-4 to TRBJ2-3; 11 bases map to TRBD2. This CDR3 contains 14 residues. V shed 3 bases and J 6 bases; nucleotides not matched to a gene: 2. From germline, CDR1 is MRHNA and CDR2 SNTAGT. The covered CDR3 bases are TGTGCCAGCAGTGATAGCGGGGGGGCCGATACG. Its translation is CASSDSGGADT. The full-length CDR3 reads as CASSDSGGADTQYF.

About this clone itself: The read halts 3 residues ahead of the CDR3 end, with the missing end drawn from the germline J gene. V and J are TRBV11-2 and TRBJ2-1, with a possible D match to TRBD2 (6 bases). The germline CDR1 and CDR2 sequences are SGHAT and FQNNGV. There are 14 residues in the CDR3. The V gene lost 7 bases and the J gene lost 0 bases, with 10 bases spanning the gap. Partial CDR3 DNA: TGTGCCAGCAACCCCGGGGGCTCCTACAATGAG. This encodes CASNPGGSYNE. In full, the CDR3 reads CASNPGGSYNEQFF.

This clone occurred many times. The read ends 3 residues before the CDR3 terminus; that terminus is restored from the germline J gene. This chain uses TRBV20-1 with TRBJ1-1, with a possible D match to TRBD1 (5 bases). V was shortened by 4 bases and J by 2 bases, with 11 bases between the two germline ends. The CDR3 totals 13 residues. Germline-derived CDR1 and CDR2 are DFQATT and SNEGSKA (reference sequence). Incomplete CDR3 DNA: TGCAGTGCTACACGACAGCCCAACACTGAA. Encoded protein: CSATRQPNTE. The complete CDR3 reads CSATRQPNTEAFF.

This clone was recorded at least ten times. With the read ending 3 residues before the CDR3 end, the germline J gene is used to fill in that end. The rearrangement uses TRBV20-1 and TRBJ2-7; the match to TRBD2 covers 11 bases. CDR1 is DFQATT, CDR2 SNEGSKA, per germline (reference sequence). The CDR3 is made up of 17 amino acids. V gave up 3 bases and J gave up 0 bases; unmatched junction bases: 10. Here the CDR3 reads CSASPLRGTSGSYEQYF. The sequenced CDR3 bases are TGCAGTGCTAGTCCCCTAAGGGGGACTAGCGGCTCCTACGAG.

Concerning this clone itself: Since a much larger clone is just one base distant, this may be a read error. CDR3 DNA (partial): TGCGCCAGCAGGGAAGGACTGTATGGC. Translating gives CASREGLYG. The CDR3 in its entirety is CASREGLYGYTF. The chain uses TRBV10-2 and TRBJ1-2; D gene ambiguous. The read ends 3 residues early relative to the CDR3; the germline J gene fills the gap. This CDR3 has 12 residues. V was pared by 6 bases and J by 5 bases, with 10 bases between. From germline, CDR1 is WSHSY and CDR2 SAAADI.

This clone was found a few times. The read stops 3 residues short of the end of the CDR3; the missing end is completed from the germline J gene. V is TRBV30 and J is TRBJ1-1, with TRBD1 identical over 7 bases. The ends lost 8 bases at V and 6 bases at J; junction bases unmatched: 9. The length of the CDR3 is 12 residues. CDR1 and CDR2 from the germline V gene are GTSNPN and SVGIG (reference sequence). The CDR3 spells CAGQVLNAEAFF. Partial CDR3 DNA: TGTGCCGGACAGGTTCTAAACGCTGAA.

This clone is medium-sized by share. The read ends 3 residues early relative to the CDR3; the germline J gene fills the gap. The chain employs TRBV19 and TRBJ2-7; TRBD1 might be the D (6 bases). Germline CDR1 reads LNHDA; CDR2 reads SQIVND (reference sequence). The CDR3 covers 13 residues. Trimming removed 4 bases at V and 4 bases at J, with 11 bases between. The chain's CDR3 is CASSTGQGYEQYF. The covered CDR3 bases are TGTGCCAGTAGTACAGGCCAGGGGTACGAG.

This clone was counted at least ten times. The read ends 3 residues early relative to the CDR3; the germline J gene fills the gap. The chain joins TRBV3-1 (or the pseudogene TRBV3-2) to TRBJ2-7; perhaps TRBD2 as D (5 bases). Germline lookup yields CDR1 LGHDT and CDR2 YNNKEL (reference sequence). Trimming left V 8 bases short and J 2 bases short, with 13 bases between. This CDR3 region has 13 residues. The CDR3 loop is CASAKSGTYEQYF. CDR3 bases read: TGTGCCAGCGCCAAGAGCGGAACCTACGAG.

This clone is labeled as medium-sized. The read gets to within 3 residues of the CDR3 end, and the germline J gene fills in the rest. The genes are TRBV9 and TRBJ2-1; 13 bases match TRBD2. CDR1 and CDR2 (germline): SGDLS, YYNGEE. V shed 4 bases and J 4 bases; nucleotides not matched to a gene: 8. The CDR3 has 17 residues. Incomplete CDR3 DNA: TGTGCCAGCAGCCCGCAAGGACTAGCGGGAGAGTACAATGAG. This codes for CASSPQGLAGEYNE. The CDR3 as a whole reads CASSPQGLAGEYNEQFF.

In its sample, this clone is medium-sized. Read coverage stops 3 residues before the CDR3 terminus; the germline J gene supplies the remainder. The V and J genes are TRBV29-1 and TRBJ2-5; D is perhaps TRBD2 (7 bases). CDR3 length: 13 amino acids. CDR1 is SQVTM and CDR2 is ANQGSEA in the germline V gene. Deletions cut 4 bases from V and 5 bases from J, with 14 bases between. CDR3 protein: CSVGGGPQETQYF. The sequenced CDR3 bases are TGCAGCGTTGGGGGGGGGCCGCAGGAGACC.

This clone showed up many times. This CDR3 reads CSAENRRGRVDQPQHF. The CDR3 bases that were read are TGCAGTGCAGAGAACCGCAGGGGGCGCGTTGATCAGCCC. The chain links TRBV20-1 to TRBJ1-5, with 8 bases aligning to TRBD1. From the germline J gene comes the end of the CDR3, since the read stops 3 residues before it. The V and J ends lost 6 bases and 5 bases, in that order; junction bases with no gene match: 15. There are 16 residues in the CDR3. Germline lookup yields CDR1 DFQATT and CDR2 SNEGSKA (reference sequence).

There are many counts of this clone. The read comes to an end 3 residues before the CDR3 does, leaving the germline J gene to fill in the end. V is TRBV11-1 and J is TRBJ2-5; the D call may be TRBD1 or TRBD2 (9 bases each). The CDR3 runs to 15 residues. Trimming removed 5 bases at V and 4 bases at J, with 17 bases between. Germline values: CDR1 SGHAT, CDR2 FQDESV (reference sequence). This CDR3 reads CASSPSGTGRETQYF. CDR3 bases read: TGTGCCAGCAGCCCTAGCGGGACAGGGAGAGAGACC.